This TCR beta chain was identified during a study of beta chain features in type 1 diabetes. Study outcomes and limitations: All four CD4+ subsets from Type 1 diabetes patients carried moderately but significantly shorter TCRB CDR3s.

Remarks on this clone: Antigen specificity is unknown.

Sorting that relied on CD45RO/CCR7/CD25/CD127/CD95/CD27 yielded CD4+ naive, central memory, regulatory and stem cell-like memory cells. Sorted cells reached over 95% purity in every population. The CDR3 totals 14 residues. Germline assignment: CDR1 MNHEY and CDR2 SMNVEV (reference sequence). V gave up 3 bases and J gave up 1 base, with 9 bases separating them. The investigators reverse transcribed all of the isolated RNA, so they sequenced expressed TCRB transcripts. The data were produced by immunoSEQ multiplex PCR, yet TCRdb's version contains in-frame clones alone and is incomplete. Of about 450,000 clones in the sample, roughly 11% were seen once.

Sequencing was carried out using naive CD4+ T cells from blood. The origin of this receptor is a woman younger than 35 in good health. The genes are TRBV27 and TRBJ1-1; maybe TRBD1 (6 bases). The CDR3 loop is CASSLDRKNTEAFF. CDR3 nucleotide sequence: TGTGCCAGCAGTTTGGACAGAAAGAACACTGAAGCTTTCTTT.